This entry lists 31 T cell receptor beta chains sequenced from one sample in a study of blood T cell repertoires in COVID-19. Generated by immunoSEQ multiplex PCR, the TCRdb table keeps only in-frame clones and is missing some. The sample lists about 210,000 clones, about 87% seen once, with over 9% in the top ten. Sequencing was performed on PBMCs or T cells enriched from blood (not recorded which). These receptors came from a young man with acute COVID-19.

This chain connects TRBV5-8 to TRBJ1-4, with D possibly matching TRBD1 (6 bases). Germline V gives CDR1 SGHTS, CDR2 YDEGEE. The CDR3 totals 12 residues. V dropped 4 bases and J dropped 13 bases, with 14 bases sitting between them. The CDR3 spells CASSPRDTALFF. In DNA form, the CDR3 reads TGTGCCAGCAGCCCCCGGGACACCGCACTGTTTTTT.

The V and J genes are TRBV27 and TRBJ2-7, with 10 bases that match TRBD2. The length of the CDR3 is 16 residues. Trimming removed 2 bases from V and 1 base from J; junction bases left unmatched: 5. Germline V gene sequence: CDR1 MNHEY, CDR2 SMNVEV (reference sequence). CDR3 sequence reads: CASSLALAGRSYEQYF. In DNA form, the CDR3 reads TGTGCCAGCAGTTTAGCACTAGCGGGGAGGTCCTACGAGCAGTACTTC.

This chain joins TRBV27 and TRBJ2-1; 10 bases map to TRBD2. CDR3 length: 15 amino acids. CDR1 and CDR2 (germline): MNHEY, SMNVEV (reference sequence). V lost 3 bases to trimming and J lost 4 bases; unmatched junction nucleotides: 3. CDR3 DNA sequence: TGTGCCAGCAGTTTCCTAGCGGGAGCTTACAATGAGCAGTTCTTC. It encodes CASSFLAGAYNEQFF.

This chain uses TRBV27 with TRBJ1-1, with 7 bases aligning to TRBD1. With 3 bases clipped from V and 0 bases from J, the junction kept 4 bases outside the gene matches. CDR3 length: 15 amino acids. Germline CDR1 MNHEY, CDR2 SMNVEV (reference sequence). This CDR3 reads CASSFSTGMNTEAFF. The CDR3 DNA reads TGTGCCAGCAGTTTCTCGACAGGGATGAACACTGAAGCTTTCTTT.

This chain uses TRBV12-5 with TRBJ2-7, with 7 bases fitting TRBD2. Looked up from germline, CDR1 is LGHNT and CDR2 is FRNRAP. The ends lost 3 bases at V and 5 bases at J; junction bases unmatched: 13. The CDR3 extends over 16 amino acids. The CDR3 region has the DNA TGTGCTAGTGGTTTCCCCCAGGGAGGGCGAACCAACGAGCAGTACTTC. Encoded protein: CASGFPQGGRTNEQYF.

The rearrangement uses TRBV7-6 and TRBJ2-1; D might be TRBD1 (5 bases). Germline CDR1 is SGHVS and CDR2 is FNYEAQ. This CDR3 has 13 residues. Between the trimmed V and J ends, which lost 5 bases and 2 bases, there was a span of 7 bases. CDR3 sequence (DNA): TGTGCCAGCAGCATGACAGCCTACAATGAGCAGTTCTTC. It specifies CASSMTAYNEQFF.

This chain uses TRBV2 with TRBJ2-2; 9 positions agree with TRBD2. The junction had 7 bases not matched to a gene; V was cut back by 7 bases and J by 4 bases. Germline lookup yields CDR1 SNHLY and CDR2 FYNNEI. The CDR3 runs 15 residues. This CDR3 reads CASTRREGGTGELFF. CDR3 nucleotides: TGTGCCAGCACTCGGCGGGAGGGCGGCACCGGGGAGCTGTTTTTT. Using reference TRBV2 and TRBJ2-2 for the parts outside the CDR3, the full variable domain is EPEVTQTPSHQVTQMGQEVILRCVPISNHLYFYWYRQILGQKVEFLVSFYNNEISEKSEIFDDQFSVERPDGSNFTLKIRSTKLEDSAMYFCASTRREGGTGELFFGEGSRLTVL.

V is TRBV7-8 and J is TRBJ2-2; D not resolved. Trimming shortened V by 5 bases and J by 2 bases, and 15 bases separated the two germline ends. CDR3 length: 16 residues. Germline V CDR1 and CDR2: SGHVS, FQNEAQ. CDR3: CASSPRRIPNTGELFF. The CDR3 DNA reads TGTGCCAGCAGCCCTAGGCGGATTCCAAACACCGGGGAGCTGTTTTTT. The whole variable domain, filled in from reference TRBV7-8 and TRBJ2-2, reads GAGVSQSPRYKVAKRGQDVALRCDPISGHVSLFWYQQALGQGPEFLTYFQNEAQLDKSGLPSDRFFAERPEGSVSTLKIQRTQQEDSAVYLCASSPRRIPNTGELFFGEGSRLTVL.

V and J are TRBV4-1 and TRBJ1-1; D is ambiguous. Trimming shortened V by 3 bases and J by 0 bases, and 11 bases separated the two germline ends. Looked up from germline, CDR1 is MGHRA and CDR2 is YSYEKL. CDR3 length: 15 residues. For the CDR3, the DNA is TGCGCCAGCAGCCATGCCTACGGGGTGAACACTGAAGCTTTCTTT. It is translated as CASSHAYGVNTEAFF.

The chain combines TRBV5-4 with TRBJ1-1; 8 nucleotides line up with TRBD1. With V trimmed by 2 bases and J by 7 bases, 13 bases remained unmatched. The length of the CDR3 is 16 residues. Germline V gene sequence: CDR1 SGHNT, CDR2 YYREEE (reference sequence). CDR3 residues: CASSFEAGGLGGEAFF. Written as DNA, the CDR3 is TGTGCCAGCAGCTTCGAGGCAGGGGGCTTGGGAGGTGAAGCTTTCTTT.

This chain uses TRBV24-1 with TRBJ2-4, with 9 bases fitting TRBD2. CDR3 length: 12 amino acids. Per the germline V gene, CDR1 is KGHDR and CDR2 is SFDVKD. V dropped 9 bases and J dropped 6; count of bases not matched to a gene: 2. The CDR3 here is CATLAGVNIQYF. As DNA, the CDR3 is TGTGCCACCTTAGCGGGAGTAAACATTCAGTACTTC.

The V gene is TRBV18, the J gene TRBJ1-2, with TRBD1 as a possible D gene (5 bases). Germline V gene data show CDR1 as KGHSH and CDR2 as LQKENI. The CDR3 has 17 amino acids. The ends were cut back, 6 bases at V and 6 bases at J, with 26 bases in the middle. The CDR3 region is CASSAAKAGRPTDGYTF. CDR3 DNA: TGTGCCAGCTCCGCCGCAAAGGCAGGGCGCCCGACGGATGGCTACACCTTC.

CDR3: CASSLGHLNSPLHF. Here the CDR3 DNA reads TGTGCCAGCAGCTTGGGTCACCTAAATTCACCCCTCCACTTT. V usage is TRBV5-6 and J usage is TRBJ1-6; D uncertain. V lost 0 bases and J lost 7, with 8 bases in between. The CDR3 loop spans 14 amino acids. Germline-derived CDR1 and CDR2 are SGHDT and YYEEEE.

The count of this clone is one. The rearrangement links TRBV6-6 to TRBJ1-2; D gene ambiguous. The ends were cut back, 10 bases at V and 0 bases at J, with 9 bases in the middle. The CDR3 sequence is 12 residues long. Germline loops: CDR1 MNHNY, CDR2 SVGAGI (reference sequence). CDR3 DNA: TGTGCCACCTATACAGCTAACTATGGCTACACCTTC. Its protein product is CATYTANYGYTF.

The chain couples TRBV11-2 to TRBJ2-7, with 9 bases matching TRBD1. With V trimmed by 5 bases and J by 3 bases, 5 bases remained unmatched. Germline loops: CDR1 SGHAT, CDR2 FQNNGV. This CDR3 region has 14 residues. The CDR3 reads CASSPPGQGYEQYF. Written as DNA, the CDR3 is TGTGCCAGCAGCCCACCGGGACAGGGCTACGAGCAGTACTTC.

V usage is TRBV4-3 and J usage is TRBJ1-5, with D unclear. The V gene's germline CDR1 is LGHNA and CDR2 YSLEER. This CDR3 region has 15 residues. Trimming left V 1 base short and J 9 bases short, with 16 bases between. The CDR3 DNA reads TGCGCCAGCAGCCAAGTTTTGGACTCTGTGGGGCCCCAGCATTTT. This translates into CASSQVLDSVGPQHF.

This clone appeared a few times. The chain carries TRBV19 and TRBJ2-2, with 7 bases identical to TRBD1. The CDR3 extends over 16 amino acids. Germline-derived CDR1 and CDR2 are LNHDA and SQIVND (reference sequence). The V gene end was trimmed by 3 bases and the J gene end by 5 bases; junction bases not matched to a gene: 9. The CDR3: CASSIKQGFITGELFF. DNA of the CDR3: TGTGCCAGTAGTATCAAACAGGGGTTTATAACCGGGGAGCTGTTTTTT.

V is TRBV2 and J is TRBJ1-6; D is possibly TRBD1 (6 bases). The ends were cut back, 6 bases at V and 3 bases at J, with 6 bases in the middle. The CDR3 length is 13 residues. The germline CDR1 and CDR2 sequences are SNHLY and FYNNEI. In nucleotides, the CDR3 is TGTGCCAGCAGGGACAGCTATAATTCACCCCTCCACTTT. It translates to CASRDSYNSPLHF.

This chain uses TRBV28 with TRBJ2-2, with D maybe TRBD2 (5 bases). V dropped 3 bases and J dropped 3 bases, with 11 bases sitting between them. The CDR3 has 15 residues. The germline CDR1 and CDR2 sequences are MDHEN and SYDVKM. The CDR3 loop is CASSLGSADTGELFF. In DNA form, the CDR3 reads TGTGCCAGCAGTTTGGGTAGCGCGGACACCGGGGAGCTGTTTTTT.

The genes are TRBV6-5 and TRBJ2-7, with D perhaps TRBD1 (6 bases). V was cut by 8 bases and J by 4 bases, with 18 bases left in between. Germline V gives CDR1 MNHEY, CDR2 SVGAGI. CDR3 length: 14 amino acids. The CDR3 protein is CASGLSGTSYEQYF. DNA of the CDR3: TGTGCCAGCGGTTTGTCAGGGACATCATACGAGCAGTACTTC.

The chain recombines TRBV12-3 or TRBV12-4 with TRBJ1-1; a weak D match, TRBD1 (6 bases). V lost 6 bases and J lost 7, with 12 bases in between. This CDR3 spans 12 amino acids. The chain's CDR3 is CASRKQGREAFF. For the CDR3, the DNA is TGTGCCAGCAGGAAACAGGGCCGTGAAGCTTTCTTT.

The CDR3 sequence: CASSPYSPLNTGELFF. In nucleotides, the CDR3 is TGTGCCAGCAGTCCGTACAGCCCCCTGAACACCGGGGAGCTGTTTTTT. The chain uses TRBV27 and TRBJ2-2; D uncertain. V gave up 5 bases and J gave up 1 base, with 14 bases separating them. Germline CDR1 reads MNHEY; CDR2 reads SMNVEV (reference sequence). The CDR3 is 16 residues long.

The chain uses TRBV28 and TRBJ1-6; tentatively, D is TRBD1 (6 bases). This CDR3 spans 16 amino acids. V was clipped by 6 bases and J by 10 bases, with 22 bases between them. The V gene's germline CDR1 is MDHEN and CDR2 SYDVKM. CDR3 protein: CASSAAQGSYGSPLHF. The DNA for the CDR3 is TGTGCCAGCAGCGCCGCACAGGGTTCTTATGGGTCACCCCTCCACTTT.

The rearrangement joins TRBV5-1 to TRBJ2-7; D is perhaps TRBD2 (5 bases). The germline gives CDR1 SGHRS, CDR2 YFSETQ. V lost 3 bases and J lost 5, with 12 bases in between. The CDR3 is made up of 13 amino acids. The CDR3 DNA reads TGCGCCAGCAGCTCCGGGGAAACAGACGAGCAGTACTTC. Encoded protein: CASSSGETDEQYF.

The V gene is TRBV29-1, the J gene TRBJ1-1, with D possibly TRBD1 on 6 matching bases. CDR1 SQVTM and CDR2 ANQGSEA come from the germline V gene. V was clipped by 6 bases and J by 6 bases, with 11 bases between them. This CDR3 comprises 11 residues. CDR3 bases: TGCAGCGTAGCCAGGGGCGCTGAAGCTTTCTTT. Translating it yields CSVARGAEAFF.

The V call is TRBV2, the J call TRBJ2-3, with D possibly matching TRBD2 (7 bases). The CDR3 has 16 residues. Germline CDR1 reads SNHLY; CDR2 reads FYNNEI. V was trimmed by 10 bases and J by 2 bases, leaving 22 bases between them. CDR3 protein: CATNPGGGGVTDTQYF. Written as DNA, the CDR3 is TGTGCCACCAATCCTGGGGGCGGGGGCGTCACAGATACGCAGTATTTT.

V usage is TRBV5-8 and J usage is TRBJ2-2; 12 nucleotides match TRBD2. The length of the CDR3 is 15 residues. Germline trimming cut 4 bases from V and 9 bases from J; bases unmatched to any gene: 7. Germline CDR1 reads SGHTS; CDR2 reads YDEGEE. CDR3 coding DNA: TGTGCCAGCAGCCGGGGGACTAGCGGGTTCCGGGAGCTGTTTTTT. Translating it yields CASSRGTSGFRELFF.

The V and J genes are TRBV6-2 or TRBV6-3 and TRBJ2-3; 9 bases are a match to TRBD2. V shed 4 bases and J 4 bases; nucleotides not matched to a gene: 6. This CDR3 is built from 15 residues. In germline, CDR1 is MNHEY, CDR2 SVGEGT. CDR3 in DNA: TGTGCCAGCAGTTTGACTAGCGGAGCCCCAGATACGCAGTATTTT. It specifies CASSLTSGAPDTQYF.

This clone appeared a few times. The chain has TRBV28 and TRBJ1-1; possibly TRBD1 for D (5 bases). V was pared by 5 bases and J by 1 base, with 14 bases between. This CDR3 is 15 amino acids long. Germline V gene lookup returns CDR1 MDHEN and CDR2 SYDVKM. The CDR3 loop is CASSPSGLGNTEAFF. The CDR3 region has the DNA TGTGCCAGCAGTCCGTCAGGGTTGGGGAACACTGAAGCTTTCTTT. Variable domain in full (rest from reference TRBV28 and TRBJ1-1): DVKVTQSSRYLVKRTGEKVFLECVQDMDHENMFWYRQDPGLGLRLIYFSYDVKMKEKGDIPEGYSVSREKKERFSLILESASTNQTSMYLCASSPSGLGNTEAFFGQGTRLTVV.

The chain combines TRBV19 with TRBJ2-1; D is possibly TRBD2 (6 bases). The CDR3 spans 17 residues. Germline loops: CDR1 LNHDA, CDR2 SQIVND (reference sequence). V lost 1 base, J lost 0 bases, and 13 bases lay in between. In DNA, the CDR3 is TGTGCCAGTAGTATAGGTCAGGCCGGGGGCTCCTACAATGAGCAGTTCTTC. Translating gives CASSIGQAGGSYNEQFF.

The chain recombines TRBV11-3 with TRBJ1-1, with unresolved D. The CDR3 extends over 13 amino acids. The ends were cut back, 5 bases at V and 3 bases at J, with 10 bases in the middle. Germline CDR1 and CDR2: SGHNT and YENEEA. CDR3 bases: TGTGCCAGCAGCCCCCTAATCGACACTGAAGCTTTCTTT. Protein product: CASSPLIDTEAFF.